Listed here are 14 T cell receptor beta chains from one sample, sequenced in a study of T cell responses to AZD1222 COVID-19 vaccine. Profiled with immunoSEQ multiplex PCR; TCRdb holds only in-frame clones, not every one. The sample carries about 170,000 clones, around 91% recorded once. This sample comprised peripheral blood, obtained on day 0 of AZD1222 vaccination. The receptors here all came from an adult in good health.

The chain employs TRBV19 and TRBJ1-2; no clear D gene. The V end lost 5 bases, the J end lost 4 bases, and 11 bases lay between the germline ends. This CDR3 has 13 amino acids. Germline CDR1 LNHDA, CDR2 SQIVND (reference sequence). Here the CDR3 reads CASSWRSLYGYTF. CDR3 DNA: TGTGCCAGTAGTTGGCGATCCCTCTATGGCTACACCTTC.

This chain joins TRBV3-1 (or the pseudogene TRBV3-2) and TRBJ2-1; TRBD1 matches 7 bases. V shed 1 base, J shed 7 bases, and the junction held 7 bases outside the gene matches. The CDR3 contains 15 residues. From germline, CDR1 is LGHDT and CDR2 YNNKEL (reference sequence). The CDR3 is CASSQVRQGGNEQFF. The CDR3 bases are TGTGCCAGCAGCCAAGTCAGACAGGGCGGGAATGAGCAGTTCTTC.

This clone was recorded once. This chain joins TRBV6-5 and TRBJ2-1; tentative D call: TRBD1 (5 bases). Germline CDR1 MNHEY, CDR2 SVGAGI. This CDR3 has 16 amino acids. The V and J ends lost 0 bases and 7 bases respectively, with 16 bases between them. The chain's CDR3 is CASSYSSKGHGNEQFF. CDR3 nucleotides: TGTGCCAGCAGTTACTCGAGTAAAGGACACGGAAATGAGCAGTTCTTC.

This chain uses TRBV7-2 with TRBJ1-2; 8 nucleotides line up with TRBD1. Germline V lookup: CDR1 SGHTA, CDR2 FQGNSA. V dropped 2 bases and J dropped 8; count of bases not matched to a gene: 7. The CDR3 spans 14 residues. The CDR3 here is CASSLPGQGQGYTF. CDR3 bases: TGTGCCAGCAGCTTACCCGGACAGGGCCAAGGCTACACCTTC.

The rearrangement uses TRBV14 and TRBJ1-2; D gene ambiguous. Germline V gene data show CDR1 as SGHDN and CDR2 as FVKESK. Trimming cost V 1 base and J 2 bases, with 5 bases left between them. This CDR3 spans 13 amino acids. Here the CDR3 DNA reads TGTGCCAGCAGCCAAGCTGGGAACTATGGCTACACCTTC. It translates to CASSQAGNYGYTF. The variable domain in full, with the rest retrieved from reference TRBV14 and TRBJ1-2, is EAGVTQFPSHSVIEKGQTVTLRCDPISGHDNLYWYRRVMGKEIKFLLHFVKESKQDESGMPNNRFLAERTGGTYSTLKVQPAELEDSGVYFCASSQAGNYGYTFGSGTRLTVV.

V usage is TRBV7-2 and J usage is TRBJ1-2; TRBD1 matches at 7 bases. The junction had 7 bases not matched to a gene; V was cut back by 4 bases and J by 2 bases. The CDR3 contains 15 residues. Germline V gene sequence: CDR1 SGHTA, CDR2 FQGNSA. The CDR3 DNA is TGTGCCAGCAGCTCTCAGACAGGGAGCAACTATGGCTACACCTTC. This translates into CASSSQTGSNYGYTF.

This chain joins TRBV11-3 and TRBJ2-7, with TRBD1 matching over 7 bases. The junction had 6 bases not matched to a gene; V was cut back by 0 bases and J by 4 bases. Germline-derived CDR1 and CDR2 are SGHNT and YENEEA. The CDR3 length is 15 residues. The CDR3 loop reads CASSLDFDREYEQYV. Written as DNA, the CDR3 is TGTGCCAGCAGCTTAGATTTTGACAGGGAGTACGAGCAGTACGTC.

The chain uses TRBV30 and TRBJ1-5; TRBD1 agrees at 7 bases. The length of the CDR3 is 13 residues. CDR1 and CDR2 from the germline V gene are GTSNPN and SVGIG (reference sequence). V was pared by 1 base and J by 4 bases, with 1 base of the junction left unmatched. CDR3 in amino acids: CAWSGQGNQPQHF. The CDR3 nucleotides are TGTGCCTGGAGTGGACAGGGAAATCAGCCCCAGCATTTT.

The chain couples TRBV3-1 (or the pseudogene TRBV3-2) to TRBJ2-3; possible D gene TRBD2, 6 bases. CDR1 and CDR2 from the germline V gene are LGHDT and YNNKEL (reference sequence). V was trimmed by 4 bases and J by 4 bases, leaving 9 bases between them. CDR3 size: 13 residues. The DNA of the CDR3 is TGTGCCAGCAGCCGAACTAGCCCAGATACGCAGTATTTT. It specifies CASSRTSPDTQYF.

The chain couples TRBV20-1 to TRBJ1-1; D is undetermined. The CDR3 covers 10 residues. Germline V gene sequence: CDR1 DFQATT, CDR2 SNEGSKA (reference sequence). V was pared by 1 base and J by 8 bases, with 5 bases between. The CDR3 loop reads CSARGYEAFF. The CDR3 nucleotides read TGCAGTGCTAGAGGTTACGAAGCTTTCTTT.

This chain uses TRBV19 with TRBJ1-1; D perhaps matches TRBD1 (5 bases). Trimming removed 7 bases at V and 8 bases at J, with 23 bases between. CDR3 length: 15 amino acids. The germline V gene encodes CDR1 LNHDA and CDR2 SQIVND (reference sequence). This chain's CDR3 is CASIIEDSLEPEAFF. In DNA, the CDR3 is TGTGCCAGTATTATCGAAGACAGTCTCGAACCCGAAGCTTTCTTT.

The chain uses TRBV30 and TRBJ1-5, with D maybe TRBD1 (6 bases). Germline V gives CDR1 GTSNPN, CDR2 SVGIG (reference sequence). The CDR3 contains 15 residues. V lost 1 base, J lost 5 bases, and 15 bases lay in between. The CDR3 is CAWSDLGGVDQPQHF. The CDR3 DNA reads TGTGCCTGGAGTGATTTAGGGGGGGTGGATCAGCCCCAGCATTTT.

The chain links TRBV5-1 to TRBJ1-1; D ambiguous. The CDR3 has 14 residues. The germline gives CDR1 SGHRS, CDR2 YFSETQ. V was pared by 0 bases and J by 1 base, with 7 bases between. CDR3 amino acids: CASSLEVSNTEAFF. DNA of the CDR3: TGCGCCAGCAGCTTGGAGGTCTCGAACACTGAAGCTTTCTTT.

This clone was counted only a few times. This sequence joins TRBV10-3 and TRBJ1-3, with 8 bases identical to TRBD1. Germline V gene sequence: CDR1 ENHRY, CDR2 SYGVKD. The CDR3 spans 17 residues. V shed 6 bases, J shed 1 base, and the junction held 11 bases outside the gene matches. The CDR3 region is CAIRRKGQGGSGNTIYF. In DNA form, the CDR3 reads TGTGCCATCAGGCGAAAAGGACAGGGAGGATCTGGAAACACCATATATTTT.